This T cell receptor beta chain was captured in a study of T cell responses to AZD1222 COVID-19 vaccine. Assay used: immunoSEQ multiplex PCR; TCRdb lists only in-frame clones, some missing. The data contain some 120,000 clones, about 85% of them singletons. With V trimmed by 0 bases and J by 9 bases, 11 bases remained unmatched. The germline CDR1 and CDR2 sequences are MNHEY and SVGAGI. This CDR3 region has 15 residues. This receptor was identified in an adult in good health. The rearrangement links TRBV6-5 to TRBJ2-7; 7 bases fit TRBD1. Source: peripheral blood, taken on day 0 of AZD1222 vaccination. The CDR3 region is CASSYSKSGTAAQYF. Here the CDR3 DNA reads TGTGCCAGCAGTTACTCTAAGTCCGGGACAGCCGCGCAGTACTTC.